Sequencing of this T cell receptor (beta chain) was carried out in a study of vaccination and CD4 T cells after COVID-19. Sequence data for DNA of cultured CD4+ T cells were generated by the Oncomine TCR Beta short-read assay. Extraction of genomic DNA was performed on cultured CD4+ T cells. TCRdb re-called the PCR reads with MiXCR, one entry per CDR3 protein. The table shows about 9,300 distinct CDR3 sequences, with approximately 36% occurring only once. The CDR3 adds up to 24 amino acids, both ends counted. As for treatment: approximately nine-day PBMC culture with coronavirus spike peptide pools or control peptides (ViraFEST assay). Gathered ahead of the COVID-19 pandemic (2011-2018) were the CD4+ T cells of the unexposed donor. Regarding this clonotype: No antigen is known for it. No DNA is shown, since the ends of the CDR3 on it are uncertain; the CDR3 is the one TCRdb lists.

Sequencing was done on a sample of CD4+ T cells from blood, cultured in vitro. J is TRBJ2-7 and V is TRBV21-1. TRBV21-1 is a pseudogene locus. This clonotype was sampled from a human donor in good health. CDR3: CASTNQTSMYLCASDGGLSYEQYF.